This T cell receptor beta chain was documented in a study of Ad26.COV2.S vaccination and SARS-CoV-2 variants. About the research overall: Doses of Ad26.COV2.S were injected into muscle once or twice, 56 days apart. Study results and caveats: Relative to placebo recipients, vaccine recipients exhibited elevated spike-specific TCR breadth.

Method: immunoSEQ multiplex PCR; TCRdb's copy keeps in-frame clones and lacks some. In the table there are hundreds of thousands of clones, roughly 89% of which are singletons. Specified treatment: about 20 received Ad26.COV2.S at low or high dose, single or two shots; about 5 received placebo; per-sample allocation not given. Sampling was performed 63 days after the first vaccine or placebo injection. The administered vaccine (an Ad26 vector) expressed Wuhan-strain SARS-CoV-2 spike. The CDR3 is made up of 18 amino acids. Germline V gives CDR1 KGHSH, CDR2 LQKENI. Between the trimmed V and J ends, which lost 8 bases and 6 bases, there was a span of 26 bases. In the case of this clone: Antigen: not known.

The clonotype comes from a person aged 18-65 years who received the Ad26.COV2.S COVID-19 vaccine or a placebo. The rearrangement links TRBV18 to TRBJ1-6; TRBD1 is a possible D gene (5 bases). The material was peripheral blood, obtained in a trial of Ad26.COV2.S vaccine versus placebo. CDR3 sequence reads: CASSPLSSGGAGNSPLHF. CDR3 DNA: TGTGCCAGCAGCCCCCTCTCCTCGGGGGGAGCGGGTAATTCACCCCTCCACTTT. Looking up the rest from reference TRBV18 and TRBJ1-6 gives the full variable domain: NAGVMQNPRHLVRRRGQEARLRCSPMKGHSHVYWYRQLPEEGLKFMVYLQKENIIDESGMPKERFSAEFPKEGPSILRIQQVVRGDSAAYFCASSPLSSGGAGNSPLHFGNGTRLTVT.